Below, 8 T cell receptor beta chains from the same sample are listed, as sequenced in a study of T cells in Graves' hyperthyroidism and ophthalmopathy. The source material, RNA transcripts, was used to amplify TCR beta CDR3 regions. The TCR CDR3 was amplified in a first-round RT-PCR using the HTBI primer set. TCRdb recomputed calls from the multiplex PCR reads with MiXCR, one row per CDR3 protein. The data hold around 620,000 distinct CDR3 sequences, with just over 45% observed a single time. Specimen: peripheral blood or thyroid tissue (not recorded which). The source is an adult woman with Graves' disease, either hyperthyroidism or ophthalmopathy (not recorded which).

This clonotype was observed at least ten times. Here the CDR3 reads CSARGHFTGPHASDTEAFF. Here the CDR3 DNA reads TGCAGTGCTAGAGGCCACTTCACGGGTCCTCACGCTTCGGACACTGAAGCTTTCTTT. J is TRBJ1-1 and V is TRBV20-1; D is ambiguous. The CDR3 contains 19 residues. CDR1 and CDR2 (germline): DFQATT, SNEGSKA (reference sequence). Trimming stripped 1 base from V and 3 bases from J, with 27 bases between.

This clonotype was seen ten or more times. DNA for the CDR3: TGCGCCAGCAGCTTGGCCGGCCGACTGGGGACTGAAGCTTTCTTT. Protein sequence: CASSLAGRLGTEAFF. The rearrangement links TRBV5-1 to TRBJ1-1; D is unclear. Trimming stripped 0 bases from V and 5 bases from J, with 14 bases between. Germline values: CDR1 SGHRS, CDR2 YFSETQ. This CDR3 is 15 amino acids long. Complete variable domain (other parts from reference TRBV5-1 and TRBJ1-1): KAGVTQTPRYLIKTRGQQVTLSCSPISGHRSVSWYQQTPGQGLQFLFEYFSETQRNKGNFPGRFSGRQFSNSRSEMNVSTLELGDSALYLCASSLAGRLGTEAFFGQGTRLTVV.

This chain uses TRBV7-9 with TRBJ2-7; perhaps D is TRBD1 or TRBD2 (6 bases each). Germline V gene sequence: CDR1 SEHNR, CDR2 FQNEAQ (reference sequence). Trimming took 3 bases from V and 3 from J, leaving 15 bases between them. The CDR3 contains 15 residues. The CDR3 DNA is TGTGCCAGCAGCTTGCCGGGGGCGTTTGACTACGAGCAGTACTTC. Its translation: CASSLPGAFDYEQYF.

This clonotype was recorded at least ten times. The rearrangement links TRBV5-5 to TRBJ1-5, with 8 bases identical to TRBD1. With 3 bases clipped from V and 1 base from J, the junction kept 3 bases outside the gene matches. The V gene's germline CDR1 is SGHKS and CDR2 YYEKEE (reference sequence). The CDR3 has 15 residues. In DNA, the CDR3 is TGTGCCAGCAGCTCCGGACAGGGAAGCAATCAGCCCCAGCATTTT. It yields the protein CASSSGQGSNQPQHF.

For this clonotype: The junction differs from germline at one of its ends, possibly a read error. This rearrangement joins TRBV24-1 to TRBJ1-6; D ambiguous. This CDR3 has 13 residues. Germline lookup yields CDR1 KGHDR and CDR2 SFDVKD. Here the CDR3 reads CATSGPGDSPLHF. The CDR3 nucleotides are TGTGCCACGAGTGGTCCGGGAGATTCACCCCTCCACTTT.

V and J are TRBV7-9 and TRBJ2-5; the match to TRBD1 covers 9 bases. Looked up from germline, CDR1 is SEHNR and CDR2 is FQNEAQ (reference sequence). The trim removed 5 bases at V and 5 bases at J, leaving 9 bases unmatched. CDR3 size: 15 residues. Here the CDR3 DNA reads TGTGCCAGCAGCCCCTCCGGGACAGGGAGGGAGACCCAGTACTTC. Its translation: CASSPSGTGRETQYF. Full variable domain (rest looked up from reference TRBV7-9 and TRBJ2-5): DTGVSQNPRHKITKRGQNVTFRCDPISEHNRLYWYRQTLGQGPEFLTYFQNEAQLEKSRLLSDRFSAERPKGSFSTLEIQRTEQGDSAMYLCASSPSGTGRETQYFGPGTRLLVL.

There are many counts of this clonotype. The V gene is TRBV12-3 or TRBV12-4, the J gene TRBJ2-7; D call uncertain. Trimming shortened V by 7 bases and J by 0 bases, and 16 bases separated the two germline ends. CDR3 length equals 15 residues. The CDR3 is CASTQAGLSSYEQYF. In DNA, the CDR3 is TGTGCCAGCACCCAAGCCGGTTTAAGCTCCTACGAGCAGTACTTC.

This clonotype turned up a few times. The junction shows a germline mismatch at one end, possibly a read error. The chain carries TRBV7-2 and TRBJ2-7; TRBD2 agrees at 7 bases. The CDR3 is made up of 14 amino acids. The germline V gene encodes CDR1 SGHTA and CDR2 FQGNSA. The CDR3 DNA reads TGTGCCAGCAGCTGGAGCGGGACTTCCTACGAGCGGTACTTC. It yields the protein CASSWSGTSYERYF.